This T cell receptor beta chain is drawn from a study of cytomegalovirus exposure and HLA in healthy donors. At the level of the study: T cells numbering about 200 million yielded 90 million to 140 million unique TCR beta sequences in an earlier analysis.

Use of 60 Vbeta and 13 Jbeta primers characterized the PCR. This table comes from immunoSEQ multiplex PCR, and its TCRdb copy is limited to in-frame clones, with some not included. The sample consists of some 200,000 clones, about 89% of them appearing once. Trimming removed 3 bases from V and 3 bases from J, with 6 bases in between. The CDR3 extends over 12 amino acids. Per the germline V gene, CDR1 is LNHDA and CDR2 is SQIVND (reference sequence). Notes on this clone: Other DNA variants within this sample encode the same CDR3.

Input material: PBMCs. The rearrangement uses TRBV19 and TRBJ2-7; D is unclear. The source is a woman younger than 35 in good health and CMV-seronegative. CDR3 sequence reads: CASSIGGYEQYF. The CDR3 DNA reads as TGTGCCAGTAGTATTGGCGGCTACGAGCAGTACTTC.